Shown below are 6 T cell receptor beta chains from a single sample sequenced in a study of identical twins. Via MiXCR, TCRdb re-called the 5' RACE reads, giving one row per CDR3 protein. The sample holds fewer than 800,000 distinct CDR3 sequences, under 8.5% seen once. These data were likewise used in another study, on yellow fever vaccine responses in identical twins.

The specimen sequenced was PBMCs. All receptors derive from a woman younger than 30 in good health.

This clonotype was detected many times. The chain links TRBV11-3 to TRBJ2-7; 10 bases map to TRBD2. Trimming removed 5 bases from V and 1 base from J; junction bases left unmatched: 2. The CDR3 covers 14 residues. The V gene's germline CDR1 is SGHNT and CDR2 YENEEA. The CDR3 loop is CASSQTSGSYEQYF. DNA for the CDR3: TGTGCCAGCAGCCAGACTAGCGGGTCCTACGAGCAGTACTTC. The full variable domain, rest sourced from reference TRBV11-3 and TRBJ2-7, is EAGVVQSPRYKIIEKKQPVAFWCNPISGHNTLYWYLQNLGQGPELLIRYENEEAVDDSQLPKDRFSAERLKGVDSTLKIQPAELGDSAVYLCASSQTSGSYEQYFGPGTRLTVT.

This clonotype was counted a few times. The rearrangement uses TRBV27 and TRBJ2-1; 7 bases fit TRBD1. V was pared by 3 bases and J by 0 bases, with 5 bases of the junction left unmatched. Germline values: CDR1 MNHEY, CDR2 SMNVEV (reference sequence). The CDR3 length is 16 residues. The CDR3 DNA reads as TGTGCCAGCAGTTTGGGCCGGGACAGCTCCTACAATGAGCAGTTCTTC. Encoded protein: CASSLGRDSSYNEQFF.

The chain joins TRBV25-1 to TRBJ2-3; 11 bases are shared with TRBD2. The CDR3 extends over 19 amino acids. The germline gives CDR1 MGHDK, CDR2 SYGVNS. Germline trimming cut 1 base from V and 1 base from J; bases unmatched to any gene: 10. CDR3 DNA sequence: TGTGCCAGCAGTGAATCGCCGCCGGGACTAGCGGTACGCACAGATACGCAGTATTTT. Its protein product is CASSESPPGLAVRTDTQYF.

The rearrangement joins TRBV20-1 to TRBJ1-4; tentative D call: TRBD1 (5 bases). CDR1 is DFQATT, CDR2 SNEGSKA, per germline (reference sequence). Trimming shortened V by 0 bases and J by 3 bases, and 8 bases separated the two germline ends. The CDR3 is 14 residues long. The CDR3 nucleotides are TGCAGTGCTAGAGAGGGGGTTGCTAATGAAAAACTGTTTTTT. It translates to CSAREGVANEKLFF.

In this sample, this clonotype turned up many times. The chain links TRBV20-1 to TRBJ2-7; TRBD1 matches at 8 bases. Looked up from germline, CDR1 is DFQATT and CDR2 is SNEGSKA (reference sequence). The V and J ends lost 0 bases and 2 bases, in that order; junction bases with no gene match: 0. CDR3 length: 13 residues. The chain's CDR3 is CSARDRGPYEQYV. Here the CDR3 DNA reads TGCAGTGCTAGAGACAGGGGGCCCTACGAGCAGTACGTC.

Concerning this clonotype itself: The junction shows a germline mismatch at one end, possibly a read error. This chain links TRBV24-1 with TRBJ2-3; 10 nucleotides agree with TRBD2. Germline CDR1 reads KGHDR; CDR2 reads SFDVKD. CDR3 size: 17 residues. Here the CDR3 DNA reads TGTGCCACCAGCGAAAGGCGGGCTAGCGGGAGCAAAGATACGCAGTATTTT. Its translation: CATSERRASGSKDTQYF.